Below, 3 T cell receptor beta chains from the same sample are listed, as sequenced in a study of CD8 T cells in Susac syndrome (dated 2019 in TCRdb). The library was made by the immunoSEQ multiplex PCR assay. RNA was extracted using the RNeasy kit, and roughly 0.5 to 1 ug of the RNA was reverse transcribed with random hexamers. TCRdb ran its own pipeline on the public reads, namely fastp trimming at Q25 and MiXCR clone calling, and kept in-frame beta chains. CDR3 protein duplicates are merged, each entry listing the most common genes and DNA. Counted in this sample were 150,000 to 160,000 distinct CDR3 sequences; approximately 95% of them appeared once. The ten top clones hold 0.15% to 0.2% of the sample. Sequenced input: CD4+ T cells from PBMCs. These receptors all stem from a human donor with Susac syndrome.

V gene TRBV11-2 combines with J gene TRBJ2-2; the D is unclear. CDR1 and CDR2 (germline): SGHAT, FQNNGV. The CDR3 consists of 14 residues. Deletions cut 4 bases from V and 0 bases from J, with 6 bases between. This CDR3 is CASSYKANTGELFF. DNA of the CDR3: TGTGCCAGCAGCTATAAGGCGAACACCGGGGAGCTGTTTTTT.

The genes are TRBV29-1 and TRBJ2-6; 7 nucleotides match TRBD1. The CDR3 sequence is 13 residues long. The V gene end was trimmed by 7 bases and the J gene end by 4 bases; junction bases not matched to a gene: 4. From germline, CDR1 is SQVTM and CDR2 ANQGSEA. The CDR3 protein is CSARGSGANVLTF. Written as DNA, the CDR3 is TGCAGCGCCAGGGGGTCCGGGGCCAACGTCCTGACTTTC.

The gene calls are TRBV29-1 and TRBJ2-4; D gene unclear. In germline, CDR1 is SQVTM, CDR2 ANQGSEA. The CDR3 runs to 13 residues. Trimming took off 7 bases at V and 0 bases at J, with 10 bases between the two ends. CDR3 residues: CSGKSIAKNIQYF. CDR3 in DNA: TGCAGCGGAAAATCCATAGCCAAAAACATTCAGTACTTC.